This TCR beta chain originates from a study of blood T cells in healthy people across ages. Findings of the study overall: For the donors, CMV status was unknown and possibly confounded expanded clonotype changes. Both higher diversity and more naive CD4+ cells marked long-lived donors when set against aged donors.

The authors ran a second PCR of roughly 6 to 12 cycles using a sample-barcoded 5' primer and a J-beta primer mix. Via MiXCR, TCRdb re-called the 5' RACE reads, giving one row per CDR3 protein. The sample has some 700,000 distinct CDR3 sequences, around a fifth seen once; the top ten hold around a fifth. With V trimmed by 2 bases and J by 3 bases, 4 bases remained unmatched. CDR3 size: 15 residues. Germline CDR1 and CDR2: KGHSY and FQNENV. Remarks on this clonotype: Its antigen is currently unknown.

The chain links TRBV16 to TRBJ1-2; 9 bases map to TRBD1. Input material: blood. The clonotype was recovered from a man in his sixties or seventies in good health. The CDR3 region is CASSQPGQGYYGYTF. The CDR3 region has the DNA TGTGCCAGCAGCCAACCGGGACAGGGCTACTATGGCTACACCTTC.